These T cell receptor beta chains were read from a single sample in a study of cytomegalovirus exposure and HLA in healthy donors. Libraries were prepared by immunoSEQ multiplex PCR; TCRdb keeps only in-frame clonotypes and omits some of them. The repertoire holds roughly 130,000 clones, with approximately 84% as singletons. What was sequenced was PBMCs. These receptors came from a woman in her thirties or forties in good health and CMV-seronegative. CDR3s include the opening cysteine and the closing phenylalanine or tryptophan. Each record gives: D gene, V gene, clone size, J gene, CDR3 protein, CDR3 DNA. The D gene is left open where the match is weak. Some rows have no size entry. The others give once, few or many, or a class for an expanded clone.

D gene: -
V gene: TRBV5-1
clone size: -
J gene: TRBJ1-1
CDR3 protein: CASSFVAGGGTEAFF
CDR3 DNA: TGCGCCAGCAGCTTCGTCGCGGGGGGAGGAACTGAAGCTTTCTTT

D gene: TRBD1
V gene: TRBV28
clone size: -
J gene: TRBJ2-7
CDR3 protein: CASSLYVSGTGSDEQYF
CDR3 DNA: TGTGCCAGCAGTTTATACGTTTCCGGGACAGGGTCGGACGAGCAGTACTTC

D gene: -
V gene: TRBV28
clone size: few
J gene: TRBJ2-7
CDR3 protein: CASSPLIPTGAYEQYF
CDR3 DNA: TGTGCCAGCAGTCCCCTCATCCCGACAGGAGCCTACGAGCAGTACTTC

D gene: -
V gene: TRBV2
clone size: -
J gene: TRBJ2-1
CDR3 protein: CASRNQPGNEQFF
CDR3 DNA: TGTGCCAGTCGGAACCAGCCAGGCAATGAGCAGTTCTTC

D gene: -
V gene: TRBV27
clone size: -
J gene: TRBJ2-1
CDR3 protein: CASHSGPHNEQFF
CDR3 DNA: TGTGCCAGCCATAGCGGCCCCCACAATGAGCAGTTCTTC

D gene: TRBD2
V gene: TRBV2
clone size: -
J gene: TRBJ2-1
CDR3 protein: CASTKGTSGGFGDEQFF
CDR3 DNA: TGTGCCAGCACCAAGGGGACTAGCGGGGGTTTTGGCGATGAGCAGTTCTTC

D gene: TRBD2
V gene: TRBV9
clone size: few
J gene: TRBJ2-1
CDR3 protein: CASSVVGLAGDEQFF
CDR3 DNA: TGTGCCAGCAGCGTAGTAGGCCTAGCGGGCGATGAGCAGTTCTTC

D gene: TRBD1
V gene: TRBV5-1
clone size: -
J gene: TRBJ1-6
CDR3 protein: CASSLDRGGNSPLHF
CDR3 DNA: TGCGCCAGCAGCTTGGACAGGGGGGGCAATTCACCCCTCCACTTT

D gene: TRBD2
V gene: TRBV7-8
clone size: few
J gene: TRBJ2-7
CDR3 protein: CASSSPEGLVTYEQYF
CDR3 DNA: TGTGCCAGCAGCTCCCCTGAGGGACTAGTGACCTACGAGCAGTACTTC

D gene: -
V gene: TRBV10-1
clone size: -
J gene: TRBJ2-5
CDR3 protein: CASSEGSQETQYF
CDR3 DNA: TGCGCCAGCAGTGAGGGGAGTCAAGAGACCCAGTACTTC

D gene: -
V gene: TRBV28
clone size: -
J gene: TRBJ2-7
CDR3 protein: CASSLSTGRYEQYF
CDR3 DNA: TGTGCCAGCAGTTTATCAACAGGCCGCTACGAGCAGTACTTC